These T cell receptor beta chains were read from a single sample in a study of blood T cell repertoires in COVID-19. Sequenced by immunoSEQ multiplex PCR; TCRdb stores in-frame clones only, minus some. Of about 350,000 clones detected, more than 75% appear once; the ten largest clones hold approximately 5.3%. The sample was PBMCs or T cells enriched from blood (not recorded which). These TCRs come from a woman aged 25 to 39 who had recovered from COVID-19. The CDR3 runs from the conserved cysteine through the conserved F or W. D genes are given only for firm matches. Some rows mark clone size as missing; the rest say once, few, many or name a class of expanded clone.

d_gene	v_gene	abundance	j_gene	CDR3nt	CDR3aa
TRBD1	TRBV4-1	NA	TRBJ2-7	TGCGCCAGCAGCCAAGAAGGCGGGACAGGGGTAATCGAGCAGTACTTC	CASSQEGGTGVIEQYF
NA	TRBV6-5	NA	TRBJ1-5	TGTGCCAGCAGTCCTGGACTGAACAATCAGCCCCAGCATTTT	CASSPGLNNQPQHF
NA	TRBV18	NA	TRBJ1-4	TGTGCCAGCTCCCGTCGACAGAATAATGAAAAACTGTTTTTT	CASSRRQNNEKLFF
NA	TRBV19	NA	TRBJ1-1	TGTGCCAGTAGTATAGACAGTATCACTGAAGCTTTCTTT	CASSIDSITEAFF
TRBD1	TRBV6-5	NA	TRBJ2-1	TGTGCCAGCAACCAAAAGGGGGCCAACAATGAGCAGTTCTTC	CASNQKGANNEQFF
NA	TRBV6-2/TRBV6-3	NA	TRBJ1-5	TGTGCCAGCAGTGTCTCAGGGGTTCGCCAGCCCCAGCATTTT	CASSVSGVRQPQHF
TRBD1	TRBV19	few	TRBJ1-4	TGTGCCAGTAGTATGGGACAGGGGGATGAAAAACTGTTTTTT	CASSMGQGDEKLFF
TRBD1	TRBV6-1	NA	TRBJ1-1	TGTGCCAGCAGTGAACCCCAAGGGGGCAGGCACACTGAAGCTTTCTTT	CASSEPQGGRHTEAFF
NA	TRBV3-1/TRBV3-2	NA	TRBJ1-5	TGTGCCAGCAGCCAAGGAGGGCCCCAGCATTTT	CASSQGGPQHF
TRBD1	TRBV5-8	NA	TRBJ1-4	TGTGCCAGCAGCCCAACTAAGACAGGGACCTTCTTCTACCGGCGTGAAAAACTGTTTTTT	CASSPTKTGTFFYRREKLFF